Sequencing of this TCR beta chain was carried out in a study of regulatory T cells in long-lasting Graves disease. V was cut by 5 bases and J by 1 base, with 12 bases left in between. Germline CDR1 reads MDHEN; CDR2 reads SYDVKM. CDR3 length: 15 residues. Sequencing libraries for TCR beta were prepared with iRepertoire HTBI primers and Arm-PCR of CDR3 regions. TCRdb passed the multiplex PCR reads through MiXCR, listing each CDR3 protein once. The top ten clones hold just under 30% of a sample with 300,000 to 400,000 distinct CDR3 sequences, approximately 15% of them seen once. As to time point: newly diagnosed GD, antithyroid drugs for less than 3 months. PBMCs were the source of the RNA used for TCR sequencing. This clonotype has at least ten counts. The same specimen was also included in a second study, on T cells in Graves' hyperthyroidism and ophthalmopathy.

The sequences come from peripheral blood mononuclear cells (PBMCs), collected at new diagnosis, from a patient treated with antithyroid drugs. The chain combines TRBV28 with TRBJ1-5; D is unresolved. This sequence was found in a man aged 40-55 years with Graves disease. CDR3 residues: CASSAGSRSNQPQHF. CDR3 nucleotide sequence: TGTGCCAGCAGTGCCGGATCGAGGAGCAATCAGCCCCAGCATTTT. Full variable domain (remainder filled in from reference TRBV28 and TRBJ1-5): DVKVTQSSRYLVKRTGEKVFLECVQDMDHENMFWYRQDPGLGLRLIYFSYDVKMKEKGDIPEGYSVSREKKERFSLILESASTNQTSMYLCASSAGSRSNQPQHFGDGTRLSIL.